A single sample gave rise to the 32 T cell receptor beta chains below, sequenced in a study of T cells in localized non-small cell lung cancer. TCRdb's table, derived via immunoSEQ multiplex PCR, lists solely in-frame clones and lacks some. The data contain about 91,000 clones, 87% of them singletons. The material was peripheral blood, obtained before any cancer treatment. The receptors stem from a man aged 40 to 75 with stage I squamous cell lung carcinoma.

This rearrangement joins TRBV7-2 to TRBJ2-5, with D unclear. Trimming cost V 5 bases and J 5 bases, with 9 bases left between them. Germline CDR1 and CDR2: SGHTA and FQGNSA. The CDR3 spans 12 residues. CDR3 sequence (DNA): TGTGCCAGCAGCCGGAATAGGGAGACCCAGTACTTC. This codes for CASSRNRETQYF.

DNA for the CDR3: TGTGCCAGCAGCTTAGGCGCCGGGACTAGCGGGGGGACATTTATCAATGAGCAGTTCTTC. This translates into CASSLGAGTSGGTFINEQFF. The chain links TRBV7-6 to TRBJ2-1; 15 bases are shared with TRBD2. Germline CDR1 and CDR2: SGHVS and FNYEAQ. Germline trimming cut 1 base from V and 6 bases from J; bases unmatched to any gene: 13. The CDR3 covers 20 residues. Full variable domain (rest looked up from reference TRBV7-6 and TRBJ2-1): GAGVSQSPRYKVTKRGQDVALRCDPISGHVSLYWYRQALGQGPEFLTYFNYEAQQDKSGLPNDRFSAERPEGSISTLTIQRTEQRDSAMYRCASSLGAGTSGGTFINEQFFGPGTRLTVL.

The CDR3 DNA reads TGTGCCAGCAGTCGGGACACCGGGGCGGGGGCTTTCTTT. As protein: CASSRDTGAGAFF. This sequence joins TRBV2 and TRBJ1-1, with D tentatively TRBD1 (6 bases). Trimming removed 5 bases at V and 11 bases at J, with 18 bases between. The germline CDR1 and CDR2 sequences are SNHLY and FYNNEI. The CDR3 is made up of 13 amino acids.

The chain carries TRBV15 and TRBJ1-4; D gene unclear. The CDR3 extends over 14 amino acids. V was cut by 7 bases and J by 4 bases, with 13 bases left in between. Germline assignment: CDR1 LNHNV and CDR2 YYDKDF (reference sequence). The CDR3 sequence: CATKSGQLNEKLFF. Written as DNA, the CDR3 is TGTGCCACCAAAAGCGGGCAGCTTAATGAAAAACTGTTTTTT.

This clone has a handful of counts. V and J are TRBV30 and TRBJ1-1, with 7 nucleotides matching TRBD1. The J segment lost 7 bases and the V segment lost 7 bases, leaving 12 bases of the junction unmatched. The CDR3 runs to 13 residues. Germline-derived CDR1 and CDR2 are GTSNPN and SVGIG (reference sequence). CDR3 in amino acids: CASSAGTVGEAFF. CDR3 bases: TGTGCCTCCTCGGCTGGGACAGTTGGTGAAGCTTTCTTT.

Of note for this clone: The junction differs from germline at one of its ends, possibly a read error. The rearrangement joins TRBV29-1 to TRBJ2-1; D possibly corresponds to TRBD2 (6 bases). The CDR3 contains 13 residues. Looked up from germline, CDR1 is SQVTM and CDR2 is ANQGSEA. The CDR3 nucleotides are TGCAGCGTCCCCTCCGGGAGCTTCAATGCGCAGTTCTTC. Residues: CSVPSGSFNAQFF.

The chain combines TRBV9 with TRBJ2-3, with 8 positions matching TRBD2. J was trimmed by 7 bases and V by 0 bases; bases with no gene match: 10. Per germline, CDR1 SGDLS and CDR2 YYNGEE. There are 16 residues in the CDR3. DNA of the CDR3: TGTGCCAGCAGCGTAGCTAACCAGCGGGGGCAAAATACGCAGTATTTT. Translating it yields CASSVANQRGQNTQYF.

The table lists this clone with a count of one. The V and J genes are TRBV30 and TRBJ1-5; possible D gene TRBD1, 5 bases. Trimming removed 5 bases at V and 7 bases at J, with 12 bases between. CDR3 length: 12 residues. From germline, CDR1 is GTSNPN and CDR2 SVGIG (reference sequence). This CDR3 reads CAWGSGRQPQHF. In DNA form, the CDR3 reads TGTGCCTGGGGATCAGGGAGGCAGCCCCAGCATTTT.

V gene TRBV18 combines with J gene TRBJ2-4; 7 nucleotides agree with TRBD2. J lost 1 base, V lost 1 base, and 10 bases had no gene match. Per germline, CDR1 KGHSH and CDR2 LQKENI. The CDR3 has 18 residues. The chain's CDR3 is CASSPRTSGEGAKNIQYF. The CDR3 DNA follows: TGTGCCAGCTCACCACGGACCAGCGGGGAGGGGGCCAAAAACATTCAGTACTTC.

This chain joins TRBV19 and TRBJ1-2; a weak D match, TRBD1 (6 bases). The CDR3 spans 13 residues. V shed 5 bases and J shed 7 bases, with 14 bases lying between them. In germline, CDR1 is LNHDA, CDR2 SQIVND (reference sequence). The CDR3 DNA is TGTGCCAGTAGTCGGGGGGCCGCGGGTGGCTACACCTTC. It codes for CASSRGAAGGYTF.

The chain combines TRBV4-2 with TRBJ2-7; D possibly corresponds to TRBD2 (7 bases). In germline, CDR1 is LGHNA, CDR2 YNFKEQ. The CDR3 has 14 amino acids. The ends were cut back, 1 base at V and 2 bases at J, with 9 bases in the middle. The CDR3 loop reads CASSQAGGAYEQYF. Written as DNA, the CDR3 is TGTGCCAGCAGCCAAGCGGGGGGCGCCTACGAGCAGTACTTC.

V and J are TRBV6-1 and TRBJ2-7; D tentatively fits TRBD1 or TRBD2 (5 bases each). The CDR3 has 13 residues. Between the trimmed V and J ends, which lost 11 bases and 2 bases, there was a span of 16 bases. CDR1 and CDR2 from the germline V gene are MNHNS and SASEGT. The CDR3 DNA reads as TGTGCCTCTCACCGGGACCTCCCCTACGAGCAGTACTTC. This translates into CASHRDLPYEQYF.

The chain carries TRBV6-1 and TRBJ2-1, with TRBD1 matching over 7 bases. From germline, CDR1 is MNHNS and CDR2 SASEGT. Losses at the gene ends were 2 bases for V and 0 bases for J; bases not matched to a gene: 7. CDR3 length: 17 amino acids. The CDR3 DNA reads as TGTGCCAGCAGTGAATCCGGGACAGCGAGCTCCTACAATGAGCAGTTCTTC. Its translation is CASSESGTASSYNEQFF.

Only a few counts were recorded for this clone. This rearrangement joins TRBV5-1 to TRBJ1-1, with D possibly matching TRBD1 (6 bases). CDR1 is SGHRS and CDR2 is YFSETQ in the germline V gene. Trimming removed 1 base at V and 0 bases at J, with 7 bases between. This CDR3 contains 14 residues. The CDR3 sequence: CASSLTGLNTEAFF. The CDR3 DNA reads as TGCGCCAGCAGCTTGACAGGGCTGAACACTGAAGCTTTCTTT.

The J gene is TRBJ1-2, the V gene TRBV29-1, with D possibly matching TRBD1 (5 bases). V was clipped by 6 bases and J by 6 bases, with 14 bases between them. This CDR3 contains 12 residues. Germline V gene lookup returns CDR1 SQVTM and CDR2 ANQGSEA. CDR3 region: CSVAGAADGYTF. CDR3 nucleotide sequence: TGCAGCGTGGCCGGGGCTGCAGATGGCTACACCTTC.

The V and J genes are TRBV2 and TRBJ2-2; tentative D call: TRBD2 (5 bases). This CDR3 is built from 14 residues. V dropped 8 bases and J dropped 1 base, with 11 bases sitting between them. Germline V gene lookup returns CDR1 SNHLY and CDR2 FYNNEI. CDR3 loop: CASREDENTGELFF. The DNA of the CDR3 is TGTGCCAGCCGGGAAGACGAGAACACCGGGGAGCTGTTTTTT.

In this sample, this clone turned up once. V usage is TRBV19 and J usage is TRBJ1-1, with D possibly matching TRBD1 (6 bases). The CDR3 contains 14 residues. Germline lookup yields CDR1 LNHDA and CDR2 SQIVND (reference sequence). Trimming removed 3 bases at V and 5 bases at J, with 13 bases between. The CDR3 DNA sequence: TGTGCCAGTAGTATGGATAGGGGGAGGACTGAAGCTTTCTTT. Its translation: CASSMDRGRTEAFF.

The chain couples TRBV2 to TRBJ1-2; no definite D call. V was cut by 5 bases and J by 1 base, with 11 bases left in between. This CDR3 has 14 residues. Germline-derived CDR1 and CDR2 are SNHLY and FYNNEI. The CDR3 DNA reads as TGTGCCAGCAGTCCTACAGATATTAACTATGGCTACACCTTC. It specifies CASSPTDINYGYTF.

This clone was detected only a few times. This sequence joins TRBV10-3 and TRBJ2-3; D is unclear. V was shortened by 4 bases and J by 2 bases, with 10 bases between the two germline ends. The CDR3 runs 14 residues. From germline, CDR1 is ENHRY and CDR2 SYGVKD. The DNA of the CDR3 is TGTGCCATCAGTGGGGCAGACAACACAGATACGCAGTATTTT. This encodes CAISGADNTDTQYF.

This clone was observed a single time. This rearrangement joins TRBV10-3 to TRBJ2-7; 7 bases agree with TRBD1. Germline V gene sequence: CDR1 ENHRY, CDR2 SYGVKD. Unmatched junction bases numbered 8, after V lost 6 bases and J lost 0 bases. The CDR3 contains 15 residues. The CDR3 nucleotides are TGTGCCATCAGCGCGACAGGGCTCAACTCCTACGAGCAGTACTTC. Its translation is CAISATGLNSYEQYF.

The chain employs TRBV18 and TRBJ2-7; D not certain. Trimming left V 6 bases short and J 2 bases short, with 17 bases between. The CDR3 is made up of 15 amino acids. From germline, CDR1 is KGHSH and CDR2 LQKENI. The CDR3 region is CASSPKAGQTYEQYF. CDR3 nucleotides: TGTGCCAGCTCCCCAAAGGCAGGTCAGACCTACGAGCAGTACTTC. Full variable domain (missing parts from reference TRBV18 and TRBJ2-7): NAGVMQNPRHLVRRRGQEARLRCSPMKGHSHVYWYRQLPEEGLKFMVYLQKENIIDESGMPKERFSAEFPKEGPSILRIQQVVRGDSAAYFCASSPKAGQTYEQYFGPGTRLTVT.

This clone was counted between two and nine times. J is TRBJ1-2 and V is TRBV5-1, with a possible D match to TRBD1 (6 bases). Per the germline V gene, CDR1 is SGHRS and CDR2 is YFSETQ. The CDR3 consists of 13 residues. V was shortened by 4 bases and J by 2 bases, with 9 bases between the two germline ends. CDR3 sequence: CASSQTGNYGYTF. The CDR3 region has the DNA TGCGCCAGCAGCCAAACAGGGAACTATGGCTACACCTTC. The variable domain in full, completed from reference TRBV5-1 and TRBJ1-2, reads KAGVTQTPRYLIKTRGQQVTLSCSPISGHRSVSWYQQTPGQGLQFLFEYFSETQRNKGNFPGRFSGRQFSNSRSEMNVSTLELGDSALYLCASSQTGNYGYTFGSGTRLTVV.

The chain couples TRBV5-4 to TRBJ1-2, with D tentatively TRBD1 (5 bases). Germline V gene data show CDR1 as SGHNT and CDR2 as YYREEE (reference sequence). The V end was cut by 3 bases, the J end by 0 bases, with 18 bases between. This CDR3 contains 17 residues. CDR3 coding DNA: TGTGCCAGCAGCTCCTTCTTAGGACACAGACCTAACTATGGCTACACCTTC. It encodes CASSSFLGHRPNYGYTF.

This sequence joins TRBV6-1 and TRBJ1-3; perhaps TRBD1 as D (5 bases). This CDR3 region has 16 residues. Germline CDR1 reads MNHNS; CDR2 reads SASEGT. Trimming removed 1 base from V and 0 bases from J, with 10 bases in between. For the CDR3, the DNA is TGTGCCAGCAGTGAAGGAACAGGTCTCTCTGGAAACACCATATATTTT. It is translated as CASSEGTGLSGNTIYF.

The chain is built from TRBV6-5 and TRBJ2-7, with 12 positions matching TRBD2. Trimming removed 4 bases from V and 4 bases from J; junction bases left unmatched: 5. CDR3 size: 15 residues. Germline assignment: CDR1 MNHEY and CDR2 SVGAGI. For the CDR3, the DNA is TGTGCCAGCAGTTTATCTAGCGGGGGGGCGTACGAGCAGTACTTC. This encodes CASSLSSGGAYEQYF.

The chain recombines TRBV5-5 with TRBJ1-5; D is possibly TRBD1 (6 bases). CDR1 is SGHKS and CDR2 is YYEKEE in the germline V gene (reference sequence). The V end lost 4 bases, the J end lost 0 bases, and 11 bases lay between the germline ends. The CDR3 length is 15 residues. The CDR3 DNA reads as TGTGCCAGCAGCAAGGGGGGCCATAGCAATCAGCCCCAGCATTTT. Its translation: CASSKGGHSNQPQHF.

This chain connects TRBV6-5 to TRBJ1-1; TRBD1 agrees at 7 bases. V shed 5 bases and J 5 bases; nucleotides not matched to a gene: 2. There are 12 residues in the CDR3. CDR1 is MNHEY, CDR2 SVGAGI, per germline. The CDR3 nucleotides are TGTGCCAGCAGTGACAGGGATACTGAAGCTTTCTTT. Translation gives CASSDRDTEAFF.

For the CDR3, the DNA is TGTGCCAGCAGCCAGACAGGGACGACCGGGGAGCTGTTTTTT. Amino acids: CASSQTGTTGELFF. The J gene is TRBJ2-2, the V gene TRBV7-2; TRBD1 agrees at 7 bases. The CDR3 runs 14 residues. V was pared by 5 bases and J by 5 bases, with 5 bases of the junction left unmatched. Germline CDR1 SGHTA, CDR2 FQGNSA. Together with reference TRBV7-2 and TRBJ2-2, the CDR3 gives the full variable domain: GAGVSQSPSNKVTEKGKDVELRCDPISGHTALYWYRQSLGQGLEFLIYFQGNSAPDKSGLPSDRFSAERTGGSVSTLTIQRTQQEDSAVYLCASSQTGTTGELFFGEGSRLTVL.

This sequence joins TRBV28 and TRBJ1-1, with TRBD1 as a possible D gene (6 bases). This CDR3 has 16 amino acids. CDR1 is MDHEN, CDR2 SYDVKM, per germline. Between the trimmed V and J ends, which lost 5 bases and 1 base, there was a span of 17 bases. The CDR3 nucleotides are TGTGCCAGCAGTCCACAGGGCCGGTTTTGGAACACTGAAGCTTTCTTT. Translated: CASSPQGRFWNTEAFF.

This chain uses TRBV2 with TRBJ2-2, with D possibly matching TRBD1 (5 bases). V was clipped by 3 bases and J by 5 bases, with 10 bases between them. Germline V lookup: CDR1 SNHLY, CDR2 FYNNEI. The CDR3 spans 14 residues. This chain's CDR3 is CASSDRVGTGELFF. For the CDR3, the DNA is TGTGCCAGCAGTGACAGGGTTGGAACCGGGGAGCTGTTTTTT.

The J gene is TRBJ2-1, the V gene TRBV28; tentatively, D is TRBD1 or TRBD2 (6 bases each). This CDR3 is built from 15 residues. Trimming shortened V by 7 bases and J by 4 bases, and 17 bases separated the two germline ends. Looked up from germline, CDR1 is MDHEN and CDR2 is SYDVKM. In nucleotides, the CDR3 is TGTGCCAGCATGGTATGGGGGGCAGCTTACAATGAGCAGTTCTTC. Its protein product is CASMVWGAAYNEQFF.

J is TRBJ1-3 and V is TRBV7-2; D may be TRBD1 (5 bases). Germline CDR1 SGHTA, CDR2 FQGNSA. The CDR3 totals 14 residues. V shed 5 bases and J shed 0 bases, with 8 bases lying between them. The CDR3 bases are TGTGCCAGCAGCCCAGGGAGCTCTGGAAACACCATATATTTT. Protein: CASSPGSSGNTIYF.